The clone carrying this T cell receptor (beta chain) was observed a handful of times. Its antigen is not identified. The source of the sample is a study of molecular identifiers for immune sequencing clone quantification. A single record per CDR3 protein comes from TCRdb applying MiXCR to the PCR reads. The sample shows some 680,000 distinct CDR3 sequences, around 25% of them seen only once. Study-wide points: In a background of roughly 970,000 naive cells, spiked Jurkat TCR RNA from one cell was reportedly detectable. For highly expanded clones, sizes could be underestimated when identical TCR molecules share a barcode. Whereas naive cells kept under 1% of molecules in clones above 20 RNA copies, such clones held over 99% in effectors.

Trimming pared 2 bases from V and 0 bases from J, leaving 11 bases between. The CDR3 consists of 17 residues. The germline V gene encodes CDR1 SGHTA and CDR2 FQGNSA. The chain is built from TRBV7-2 and TRBJ2-6; no reliable D call. The TCR comes from a human donor in good health. Some libraries in this study had Jurkat cell RNA spiked in. Sequences were obtained from naive CD8+ T cells from blood, with Jurkat cell RNA spiked in. Sample subset: FACS-sorted CD8+CD4-CCR7+CD45RA+ naive T cells. The CDR3, as DNA: TGTGCCAGCAGCTTAAGTCCGGTGAACTCTGGGGCCAACGTCCTGACTTTC. This translates into CASSLSPVNSGANVLTF.